These T cell receptor beta chains were read from a single sample in a study of blood T cell repertoires in COVID-19. Here immunoSEQ multiplex PCR was the method, and the copy in TCRdb shows in-frame clones only, minus some. The table has about 160,000 clones, 70% to 85% seen once. Input material: peripheral blood. These receptor sequences come from a woman at least 80 years old with acute or convalescent COVID-19. Both conserved end residues are trimmed from each CDR3. Each record gives: CDR3 length, J gene, V gene, CDR3 protein.

len: 9
j_gene: TRBJ1-1
v_gene: TRBV5-5
CDR3aa: ASSLATEAF

len: 12
j_gene: TRBJ2-3
v_gene: TRBV5-1
CDR3aa: ASSLNPGGDTQY

len: 12
j_gene: TRBJ1-2
v_gene: TRBV3-1/TRBV3-2
CDR3aa: ASSLPKDRGGYT

len: 10
j_gene: TRBJ1-2
v_gene: TRBV24-1
CDR3aa: ATRGEGGGYT

len: 12
j_gene: TRBJ1-5
v_gene: TRBV10-3
CDR3aa: AISGGMSNQPQH

len: 13
j_gene: TRBJ1-1
v_gene: TRBV7-2
CDR3aa: ASSSYSQGASEAF

len: 17
j_gene: TRBJ2-4
v_gene: TRBV16
CDR3aa: ASSQSVGQANSAKNIQY

len: 13
j_gene: TRBJ2-5
v_gene: TRBV6-5
CDR3aa: ASSYGTGGSETQY

len: 13
j_gene: TRBJ2-7
v_gene: TRBV7-6
CDR3aa: ASSLDRDRSYEQY

len: 13
j_gene: TRBJ1-1
v_gene: TRBV7-9
CDR3aa: ASSPPDSVNTEAF

len: 11
j_gene: TRBJ2-7
v_gene: TRBV2
CDR3aa: ASSQQVPYEQY

len: 15
j_gene: TRBJ2-4
v_gene: TRBV9
CDR3aa: ASSVTGEGIAKNIQY

len: 11
j_gene: TRBJ1-1
v_gene: TRBV28
CDR3aa: ASRQGSYTEAF

len: 15
j_gene: TRBJ2-1
v_gene: TRBV7-8
CDR3aa: ASSPRGQRDSYNEQF

len: 13
j_gene: TRBJ2-5
v_gene: TRBV11-2
CDR3aa: ASSRSQGSGLAQY

len: 13
j_gene: TRBJ1-5
v_gene: TRBV19
CDR3aa: ASSRGDIAIKPQH

len: 13
j_gene: TRBJ2-7
v_gene: TRBV4-3
CDR3aa: ASSQRLAGFYEQY

len: 14
j_gene: TRBJ2-1
v_gene: TRBV4-1
CDR3aa: ASSQSLGLAGSRRF

len: 12
j_gene: TRBJ1-2
v_gene: TRBV6-5
CDR3aa: ASRTGTGSYGYT

len: 13
j_gene: TRBJ2-1
v_gene: TRBV28
CDR3aa: ASLRLAALLNEQF

len: 14
j_gene: TRBJ2-1
v_gene: TRBV6-1
CDR3aa: ASSEVPSGLWDEQF

len: 13
j_gene: TRBJ1-5
v_gene: TRBV6-2/TRBV6-3
CDR3aa: ASSRQGGSNQPQH

len: 11
j_gene: TRBJ1-1
v_gene: TRBV6-5
CDR3aa: ASSRGMNTEAF

len: 12
j_gene: TRBJ2-3
v_gene: TRBV6-5
CDR3aa: ASSSRRGTDTQY

len: 14
j_gene: TRBJ2-7
v_gene: TRBV5-1
CDR3aa: ASSSGLAGAAYEQY

len: 13
j_gene: TRBJ2-2
v_gene: TRBV7-2
CDR3aa: ASSQVIGGLGELF

len: 14
j_gene: TRBJ2-2
v_gene: TRBV3-1/TRBV3-2
CDR3aa: ASSPDTGGNTGELF

len: 13
j_gene: TRBJ2-3
v_gene: TRBV19
CDR3aa: ASSTNSGRGDTQY

len: 15
j_gene: TRBJ1-6
v_gene: TRBV25-1
CDR3aa: ASSGKDRSSYNSPLH